This T cell receptor beta chain is drawn from a study of blood T cell repertoires in COVID-19 (dated by TCRdb to 2019 to 2021). Regarding the complete study: Collaborator samples came from the United States, Italy and Spain and covered acute and convalescent phases of COVID-19. The prospective study material was composed of cDNA or gDNA derived from T cells, B-cell-depleted T cells, or PBMCs. Where HLA class I and class II types were available, the types were taken from metadata supplied by the sample provider, not from assay-based typing. A de-identified subject ID, COVID-19 status, age in years and sex were almost always included in the sample metadata. The samples were drawn from the first 160 participants of the ongoing ImmuneRACE study and from 950 to 1,500 subjects provided by 6 global collaborators. The repertoires were released in a freely available public database meant as a resource for research on the immune response to SARS-CoV-2. Subjects who had been exposed to COVID-19, were actively infected with it, or had recovered from it provided the deeply sampled blood TCRbeta repertoires that made up the dataset.

What the work shows at the level of the full study, not this receptor alone: How much clinical and demographic metadata was included differed by source and by participant, and the metadata was provided uncurated.

To note about this clone: Its antigen is still unknown. The input lacks base qualities; no much larger clone sits a single base away.

Whole blood was collected in K2EDTA tubes by collaborating institutions according to the institutions' own protocols. For TCRbeta analysis, collaborator samples were shipped as frozen whole blood, as isolated PBMCs, or as DNA extracted from either sample type. Spanning cysteine to phenylalanine, the CDR3 consists of 14 amino acids. Only the CDR3 DNA stays, 42 bases, in frame from base 1. V loses 11 bases, J loses 6 bases, and the germline ends lie 22 bases apart. From the germline V gene, CDR1 is SNHLY and CDR2 is FYNNEI. The immunoSEQ Assay, a bias-controlled multiplex PCR, was used to amplify TCRbeta CDR3 regions from genomic DNA. Turning to the authors' computational methods: Within the assay, amplification of reference gene primers was used to estimate how many nucleated cells each sample contained. To quantify the absolute abundance of each unique TCRbeta CDR3 rearrangement, sequence reads were collapsed and filtered. For each sample, productive Simpson clonality was calculated as the square root of Simpson's diversity index across productive rearrangements. Imported from immuneACCESS, the table was reduced by TCRdb to in-frame sequences with V and J called. These copies leave out some clones; in studies compared against another copy, an unresolved V gene accounts for under half, and the cause of the remainder is not known. The V and J calls and clone size come from that table; D and trimming were worked out from the DNA. The sample table shows roughly 70,000 clones, and roughly 87% are seen once. Roughly 8.8% of the sample is in the top ten clones.

The TCR was taken from an elderly man with acute or convalescent COVID-19. The sequence is built from TRBV2 and TRBJ1-1; possibly the D gene is TRBD1, per 5 matching bases. Sequenced material: peripheral blood. The sequence in DNA is TGTGCCGGCCGCGGTCAGGGAGGGAAATCTGAAGCTTTCTTT. Its protein reads: CAGRGQGGKSEAFF.